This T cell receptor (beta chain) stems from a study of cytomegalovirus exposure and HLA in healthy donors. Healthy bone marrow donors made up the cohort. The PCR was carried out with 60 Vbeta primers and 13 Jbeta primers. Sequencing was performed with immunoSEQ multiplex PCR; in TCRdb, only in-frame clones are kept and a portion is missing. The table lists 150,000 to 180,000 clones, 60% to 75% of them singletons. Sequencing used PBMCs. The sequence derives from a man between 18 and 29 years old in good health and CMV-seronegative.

The CDR3 region is CASSLEEGINQPQHF. The CDR3 coding sequence is TGTGCCAGCAGCTTAGAAGAGGGCATAAACCAGCCCCAGCATTTT. This chain connects TRBV7-9 to TRBJ1-5; unclear D gene. This CDR3 is built from 15 residues. Trimming pared 1 base from V and 7 bases from J, leaving 14 bases between. Germline loops: CDR1 SEHNR, CDR2 FQNEAQ (reference sequence).